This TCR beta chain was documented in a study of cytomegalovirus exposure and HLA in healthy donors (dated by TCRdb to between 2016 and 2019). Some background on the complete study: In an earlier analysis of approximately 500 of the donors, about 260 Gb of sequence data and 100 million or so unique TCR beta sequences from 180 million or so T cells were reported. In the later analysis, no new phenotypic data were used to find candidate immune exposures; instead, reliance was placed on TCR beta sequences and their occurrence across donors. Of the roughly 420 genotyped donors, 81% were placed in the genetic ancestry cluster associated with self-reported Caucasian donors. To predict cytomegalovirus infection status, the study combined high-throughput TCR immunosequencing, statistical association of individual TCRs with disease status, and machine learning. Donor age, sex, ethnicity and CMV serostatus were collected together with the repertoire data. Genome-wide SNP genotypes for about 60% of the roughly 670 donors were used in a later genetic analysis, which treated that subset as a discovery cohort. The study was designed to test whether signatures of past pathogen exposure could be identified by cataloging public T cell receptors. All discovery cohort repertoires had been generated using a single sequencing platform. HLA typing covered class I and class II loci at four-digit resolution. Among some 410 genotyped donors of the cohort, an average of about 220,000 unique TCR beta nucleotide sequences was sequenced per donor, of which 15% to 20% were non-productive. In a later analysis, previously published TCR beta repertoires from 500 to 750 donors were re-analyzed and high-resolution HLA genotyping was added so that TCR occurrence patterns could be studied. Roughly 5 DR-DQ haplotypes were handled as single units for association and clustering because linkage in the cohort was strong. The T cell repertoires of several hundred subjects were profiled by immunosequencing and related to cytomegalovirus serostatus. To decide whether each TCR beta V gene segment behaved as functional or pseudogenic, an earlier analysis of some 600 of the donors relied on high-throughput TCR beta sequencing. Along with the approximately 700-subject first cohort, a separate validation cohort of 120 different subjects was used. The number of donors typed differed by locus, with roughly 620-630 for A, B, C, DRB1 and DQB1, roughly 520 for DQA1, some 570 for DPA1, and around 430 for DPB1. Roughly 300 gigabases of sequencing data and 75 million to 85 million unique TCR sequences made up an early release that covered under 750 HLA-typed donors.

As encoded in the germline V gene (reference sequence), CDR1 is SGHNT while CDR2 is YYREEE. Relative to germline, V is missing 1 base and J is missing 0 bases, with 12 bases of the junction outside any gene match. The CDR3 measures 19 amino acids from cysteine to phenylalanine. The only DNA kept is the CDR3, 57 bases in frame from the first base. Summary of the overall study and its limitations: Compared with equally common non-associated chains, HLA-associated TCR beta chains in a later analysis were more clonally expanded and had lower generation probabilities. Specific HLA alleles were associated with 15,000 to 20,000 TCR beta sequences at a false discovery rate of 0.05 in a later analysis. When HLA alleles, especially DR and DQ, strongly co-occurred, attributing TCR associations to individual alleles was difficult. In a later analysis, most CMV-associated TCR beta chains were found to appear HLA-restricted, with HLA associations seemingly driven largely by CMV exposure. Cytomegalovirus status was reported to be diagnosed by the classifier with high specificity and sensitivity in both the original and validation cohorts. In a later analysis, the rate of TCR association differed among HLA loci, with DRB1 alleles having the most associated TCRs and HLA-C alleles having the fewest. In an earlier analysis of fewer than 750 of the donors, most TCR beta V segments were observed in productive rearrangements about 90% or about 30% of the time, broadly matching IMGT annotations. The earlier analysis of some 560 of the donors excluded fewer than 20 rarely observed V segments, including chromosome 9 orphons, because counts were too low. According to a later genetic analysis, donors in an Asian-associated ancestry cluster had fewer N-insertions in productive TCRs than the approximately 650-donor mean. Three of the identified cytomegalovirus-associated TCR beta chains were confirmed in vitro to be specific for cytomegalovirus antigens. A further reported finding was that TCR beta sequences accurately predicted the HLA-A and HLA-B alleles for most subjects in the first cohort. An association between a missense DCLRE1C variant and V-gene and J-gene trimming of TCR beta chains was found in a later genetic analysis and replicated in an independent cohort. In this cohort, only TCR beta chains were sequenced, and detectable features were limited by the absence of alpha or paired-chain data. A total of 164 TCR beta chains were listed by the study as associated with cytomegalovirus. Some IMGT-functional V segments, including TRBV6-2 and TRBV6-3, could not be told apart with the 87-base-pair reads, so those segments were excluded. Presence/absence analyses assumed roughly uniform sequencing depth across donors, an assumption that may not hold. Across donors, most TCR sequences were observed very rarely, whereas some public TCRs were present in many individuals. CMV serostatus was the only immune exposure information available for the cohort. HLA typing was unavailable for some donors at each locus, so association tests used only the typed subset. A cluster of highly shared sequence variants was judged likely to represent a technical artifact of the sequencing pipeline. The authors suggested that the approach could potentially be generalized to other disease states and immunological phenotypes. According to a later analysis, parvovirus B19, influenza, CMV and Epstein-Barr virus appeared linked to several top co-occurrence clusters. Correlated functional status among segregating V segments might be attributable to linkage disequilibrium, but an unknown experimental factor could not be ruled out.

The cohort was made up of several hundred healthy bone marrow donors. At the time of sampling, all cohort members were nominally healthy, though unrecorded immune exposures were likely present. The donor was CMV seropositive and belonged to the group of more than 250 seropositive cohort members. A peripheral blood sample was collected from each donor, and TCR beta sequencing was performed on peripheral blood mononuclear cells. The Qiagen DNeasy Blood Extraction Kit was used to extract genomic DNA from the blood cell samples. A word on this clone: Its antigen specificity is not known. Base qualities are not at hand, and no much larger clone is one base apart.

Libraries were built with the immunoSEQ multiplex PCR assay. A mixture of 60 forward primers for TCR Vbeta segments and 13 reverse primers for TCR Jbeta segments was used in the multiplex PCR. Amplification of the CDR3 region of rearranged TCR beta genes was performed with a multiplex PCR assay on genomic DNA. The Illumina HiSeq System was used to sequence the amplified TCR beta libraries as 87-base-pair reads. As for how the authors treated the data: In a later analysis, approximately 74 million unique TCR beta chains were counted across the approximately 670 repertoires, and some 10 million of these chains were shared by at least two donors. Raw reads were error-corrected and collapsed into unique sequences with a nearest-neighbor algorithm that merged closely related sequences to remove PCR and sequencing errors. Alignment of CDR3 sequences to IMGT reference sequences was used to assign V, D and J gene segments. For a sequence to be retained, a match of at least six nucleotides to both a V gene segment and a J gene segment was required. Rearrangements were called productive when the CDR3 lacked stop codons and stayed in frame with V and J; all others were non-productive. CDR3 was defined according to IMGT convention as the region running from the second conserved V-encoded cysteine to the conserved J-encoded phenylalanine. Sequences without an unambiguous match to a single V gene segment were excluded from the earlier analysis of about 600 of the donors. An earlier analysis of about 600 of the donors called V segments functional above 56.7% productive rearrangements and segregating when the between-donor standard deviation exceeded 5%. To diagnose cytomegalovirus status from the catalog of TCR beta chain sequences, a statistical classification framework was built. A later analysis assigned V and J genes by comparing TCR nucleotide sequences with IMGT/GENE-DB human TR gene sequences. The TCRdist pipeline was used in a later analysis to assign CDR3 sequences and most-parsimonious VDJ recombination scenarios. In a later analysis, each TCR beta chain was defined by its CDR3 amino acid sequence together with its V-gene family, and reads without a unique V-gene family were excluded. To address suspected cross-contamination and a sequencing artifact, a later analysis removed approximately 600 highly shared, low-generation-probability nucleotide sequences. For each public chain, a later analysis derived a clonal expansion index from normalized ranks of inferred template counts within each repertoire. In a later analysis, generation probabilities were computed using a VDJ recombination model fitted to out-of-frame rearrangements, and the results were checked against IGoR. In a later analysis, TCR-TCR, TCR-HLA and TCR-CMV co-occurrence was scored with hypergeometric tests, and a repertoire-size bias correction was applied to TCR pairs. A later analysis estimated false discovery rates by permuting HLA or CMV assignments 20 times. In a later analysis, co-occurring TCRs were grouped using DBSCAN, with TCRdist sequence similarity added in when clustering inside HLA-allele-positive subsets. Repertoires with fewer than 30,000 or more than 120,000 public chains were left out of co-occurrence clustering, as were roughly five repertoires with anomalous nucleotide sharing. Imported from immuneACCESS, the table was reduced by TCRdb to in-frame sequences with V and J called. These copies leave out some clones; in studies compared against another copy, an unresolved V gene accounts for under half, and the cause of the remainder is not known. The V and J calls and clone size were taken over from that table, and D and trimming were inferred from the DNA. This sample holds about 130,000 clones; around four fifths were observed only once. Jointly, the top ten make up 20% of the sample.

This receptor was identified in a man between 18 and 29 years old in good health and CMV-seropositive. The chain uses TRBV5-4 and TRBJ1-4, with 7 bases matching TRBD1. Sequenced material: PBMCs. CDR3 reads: CASSLTRDSFLPTNEKLFF. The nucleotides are TGTGCCAGCAGCTTGACTCGGGACAGCTTCCTGCCAACTAATGAAAAACTGTTTTTT.